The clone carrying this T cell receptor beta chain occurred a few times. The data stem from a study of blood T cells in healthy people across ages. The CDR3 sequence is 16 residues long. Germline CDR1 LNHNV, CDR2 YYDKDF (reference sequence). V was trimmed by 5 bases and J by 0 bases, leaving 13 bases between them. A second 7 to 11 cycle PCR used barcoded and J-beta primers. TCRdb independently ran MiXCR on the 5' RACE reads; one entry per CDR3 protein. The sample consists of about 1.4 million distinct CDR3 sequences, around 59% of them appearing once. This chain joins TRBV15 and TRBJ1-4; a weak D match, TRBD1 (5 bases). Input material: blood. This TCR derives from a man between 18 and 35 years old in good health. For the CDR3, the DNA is TGTGCCACCAGCCGGGGACGGATAGCAACTAATGAAAAACTGTTTTTT. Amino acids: CATSRGRIATNEKLFF. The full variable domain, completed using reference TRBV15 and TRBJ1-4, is DAMVIQNPRYQVTQFGKPVTLSCSQTLNHNVMYWYQQKSSQAPKLLFHYYDKDFNNEADTPDNFQSRRPNTSFCFLDIRSPGLGDTAMYLCATSRGRIATNEKLFFGSGTQLSVL.